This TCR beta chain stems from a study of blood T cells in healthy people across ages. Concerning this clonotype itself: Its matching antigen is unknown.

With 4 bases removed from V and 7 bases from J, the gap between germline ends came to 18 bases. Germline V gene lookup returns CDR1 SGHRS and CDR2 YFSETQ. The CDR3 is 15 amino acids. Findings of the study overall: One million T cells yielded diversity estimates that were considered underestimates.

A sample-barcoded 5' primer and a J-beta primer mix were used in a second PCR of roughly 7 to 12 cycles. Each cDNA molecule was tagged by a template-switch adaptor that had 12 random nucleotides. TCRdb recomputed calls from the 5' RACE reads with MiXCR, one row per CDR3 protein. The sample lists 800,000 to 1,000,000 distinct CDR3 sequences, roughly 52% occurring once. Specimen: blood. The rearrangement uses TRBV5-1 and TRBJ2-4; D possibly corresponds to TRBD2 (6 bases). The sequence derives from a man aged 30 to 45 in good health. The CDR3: CASSPGAGSYNIQYF. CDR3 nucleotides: TGCGCCAGCAGCCCTGGTGCGGGGTCTTATAACATTCAGTACTTC.